This T cell receptor beta chain is drawn from a study of beta chain features in type 1 diabetes. cDNA synthesis used the whole RNA isolate, giving expressed TCRB sequences. The table came from immunoSEQ multiplex PCR; TCRdb's copy has only in-frame clones and leaves some out. This sample carries 620,000 or so clones, around 15% of them seen once, and the ten largest clones take 0.09% to 0.095%. This clone turned up a few times. Its antigen is still unknown. Germline CDR1 SGHTS, CDR2 YDEGEE. This CDR3 has 14 amino acids. The trim removed 8 bases at V and 2 bases at J, leaving 7 bases unmatched. General study findings and limits: All four CD4+ subsets of Type 1 diabetes patients contained TCRB CDR3s that were moderately but significantly shorter. High-TCR-expressing cells could be over-represented by cDNA sequencing.

The genes are TRBV5-8 and TRBJ2-3; 8 bases agree with TRBD1. The receptor was isolated from a man younger than 30 in good health. The sample was naive CD4+ T cells from blood. The CDR3 is CARPDRGITDTQYF. CDR3 DNA sequence: TGTGCCAGACCTGACAGGGGAATCACAGATACGCAGTATTTT.